This T cell receptor beta chain derives from a study of blood T cell repertoires in COVID-19 (dated by TCRdb to the early 2020s). A note on the overall study: The collaborator samples originated in the United States, Italy and Spain and spanned the acute and convalescent phases of COVID-19. The prospective study material was composed of cDNA or gDNA derived from T cells, B-cell-depleted T cells, or PBMCs. Subjects who had been exposed to COVID-19, were actively infected with it, or had recovered from it provided the deeply sampled blood TCRbeta repertoires that made up the dataset. The repertoires were made available in a free public database intended to serve as a resource for research on the immune response to SARS-CoV-2. The samples were drawn from two sources: the first 160 participants of the ongoing ImmuneRACE study, and about 1,300 subjects contributed by 6 global collaborators. The sample metadata nearly always contained a de-identified subject ID, COVID-19 status, age in years and sex. Where available, HLA class I and class II types were taken from metadata supplied by the sample provider and were not determined by assay-based typing.

Whole blood was collected in K2EDTA tubes by collaborating institutions according to the institutions' own protocols. For TCRbeta analysis, collaborator samples were shipped as frozen whole blood, as isolated PBMCs, or as DNA extracted from either sample type. The CDR3, from cysteine to phenylalanine, totals 16 residues. Only the CDR3 DNA is retained, 48 bases long and in frame from the first base. V lost 1 base and J lost 4 bases; the stretch between them is 14 bases long. CDR1 and CDR2 are read off the germline V gene as SGDLS and YYNGEE. To note about this clone: It has no known antigen specificity. Base qualities are not provided; no much larger clone lies one nucleotide away.

Results the study describes overall, beyond this receptor: Clinical and demographic metadata were provided uncurated, with the amount varying by source and participant.

The immunoSEQ Assay, a bias-controlled multiplex PCR, was used to amplify TCRbeta CDR3 regions from genomic DNA. The paper's processing steps were these. The number of nucleated cells in each sample was estimated from the amplification of reference gene primers within the assay. To quantify the absolute abundance of each unique TCRbeta CDR3 rearrangement, sequence reads were collapsed and filtered. Productive Simpson clonality was computed per sample as the square root of Simpson's diversity index over productive rearrangements. Sourced from immuneACCESS, this table was stored by TCRdb with only in-frame sequences that have V and J called. A share of the clones is absent; for the studies checked, an unresolved V gene accounts for under half, and the remainder has no known explanation. V and J calls and clone size are those listed in that table; D and trimming were worked out from the DNA. The sample records around 200,000 clones, over 70% of which are singletons. Of the sample, about 9% falls within the top ten clones.

The sequenced sample consisted of peripheral blood. The chain is assembled from TRBV9 and TRBJ2-2; the best D guess is TRBD1, with 6 bases matching. The TCR sequence derives from a man in his forties or fifties with active or convalescent COVID-19. CDR3 region: CASSVRGSIGTGELFF. The DNA is TGTGCCAGCAGCGTAAGGGGGTCGATTGGCACCGGGGAGCTGTTTTTT.